This entry concerns a single TCR beta chain. These data belong to a study of Ad26.COV2.S vaccination and SARS-CoV-2 variants. TCRdb's copy holds only in-frame clones and misses some; the assay was immunoSEQ multiplex PCR. Counted here are about 320,000 clones, roughly 84% occurring once; the ten biggest clones make up 1.9%. Indicated treatment: about 20 received Ad26.COV2.S at low or high dose, single or two shots; 5 received placebo; per-sample allocation not given. Sampling took place 63 days after the first vaccine or placebo injection. The receptor's source is a person between 18 and 65 years old who received the Ad26.COV2.S COVID-19 vaccine or a placebo. The source material was peripheral blood, sampled in a trial of Ad26.COV2.S vaccine versus placebo.

CDR3 nucleotides: TGTGCCAGCAGCTTAAGAGAGACCCAGTACTTC. This encodes CASSLRETQYF. The chain links TRBV13 to TRBJ2-5; D uncertain. V was pared by 2 bases and J by 4 bases, with 2 bases between. CDR1 is PRHDT and CDR2 is FYEKMQ in the germline V gene (reference sequence). This CDR3 region has 11 residues.